The subject of this entry is one TCR beta chain. This clonotype has ten or more counts. Its target antigen remains unknown. Per-base quality was not reported, and no clone a single base away is much larger than it. This entry belongs to a study of T cells in Graves' hyperthyroidism and ophthalmopathy (dated by TCRdb to 2018 to 2020). Turning to the overall study: Peripheral blood samples were taken at initial diagnosis, before any treatment was given. A discovery cohort of about a hundred patients, roughly 43 with Graves' ophthalmopathy and 57 with stable Graves' hyperthyroidism, was used to find distinguishing TCR V-J signatures. Prospective prediction of ophthalmopathy was tested in an independent validation cohort of fewer than 20 hyperthyroidism patients and approximately 17 patients who later progressed to ophthalmopathy. The approximately 100 discovery patients were divided at random into training and test sets in a 7:3 ratio. The study also compared thyroid tissue and blood T-cell repertoires from over 5 Graves' hyperthyroidism patients. After sampling, hyperthyroidism patients received methimazole starting at 30 mg daily, and ophthalmopathy patients received high-dose intravenous methylprednisolone. The paper describes TCR Vbeta CDR3 sequencing of 120 to 150 peripheral blood samples, made up of roughly 40 ophthalmopathy patients, roughly 75 hyperthyroidism patients and about 17 progressor patients.

Amplification of TCR beta CDR3 regions was carried out from RNA transcripts. The TCR CDR3 was subjected to a first round of RT-PCR using the HTBI primer set and the Qiagen OneStep RT-PCR kit. Libraries were constructed in a second round of multiplex PCR, after which size selection and purification were carried out. Paired-end sequencing of the libraries was performed with 100 bp reads on an Illumina HiSeq2000. On the authors' methods: SOAPnuke was used to process the raw data, removing reads that contained adapters or uncalled bases, had a mean Phred below 15, or lacked an exact match to the constant primer or identifier. COPE v1.2.5 was used to merge the high-quality paired reads, and each unique nucleotide sequence was defined as a clonotype. MiTCR v1.1 was used to align the clonotypes against IMGT TRBV, TRBD and TRBJ reference segments. The analysis included only V-J combinations with a frequency above 0.0001, which together covered 99% to 99.2% of the repertoires. A TCS score was defined as the ratio of F50 (clonal expansion) to E x V (chaos), with BLOSUM62-based TCRdist applied between CDR3 peptides within each V-J. Welch's t-statistics and random forest reduced several hundred V-J features to 13, which were used in a naive Bayes classifier (R e1071). TCRdb redid the processing of the public reads, applying fastp at Q25 and MiXCR, and retained in-frame beta chains. When rows share a CDR3 protein, they turn into one entry using the most common DNA and genes. The V and J calls here are based on TCRdb, not the publication. Counted in this sample were approximately 590,000 distinct CDR3 sequences; 15% to 18% of them appeared once. The ten largest clones represent roughly 7.3% of the sample.

Stable Graves' hyperthyroidism was defined as the absence of progression to ophthalmopathy over 18 months of follow-up. The hyperthyroidism patients were between 18 and 65 years old and newly diagnosed, with a disease duration of less than 2 months. Exclusion was applied to patients with uncontrolled infections, other autoimmune diseases, pregnancy or lactation. Diagnoses were established on the basis of clinical symptoms, serum thyroxine and TRAb, thyroid ultrasound, and orbital computed tomography. PBMCs were isolated from about 10 ml of fresh peripheral blood by Ficoll-Paque density gradient centrifugation. Total RNA was extracted using Trizol reagent, and RNA quality was assessed on an Agilent 2100 Bioanalyzer. Study-wide findings and limitations: Most expanded thyroid clonotypes (frequency above 0.001) were also detected in blood, a finding suggesting that blood repertoires may reflect thyroid immune responses. A 13 V-J signature model separated ophthalmopathy from stable hyperthyroidism, with roughly 88% sensitivity and about 81% specificity in cross-validation and 80%/75% in testing. In validation, the model predicted progression to ophthalmopathy a median of approximately 6.3 months before onset, with over 55% sensitivity and 72.22% specificity. Sample size was not statistically predetermined, and blinding of investigators to group allocation was not performed.

A distance of 11 bases separates the germline ends of V and J, which lose 2 bases and 1 base respectively. From the cysteine up to the phenylalanine, the CDR3 has a length of 16 residues. The kept DNA is CDR3 alone, 48 bases in frame from the first base. Source material: blood. The chain uses TRBV12-3 or TRBV12-4 and TRBJ2-2; a weak D assignment points to TRBD2 (6 bases agree). This TCR was recovered from a woman in her 30s with Graves' hyperthyroidism. The DNA is as follows: TGTGCCAGCAGTTTAAGCTCGGGACTGAACACCGGGGAGCTGTTTTTT. This sequence encodes CASSLSSGLNTGELFF.